The 9 T cell receptor beta chains below all came from one sample that was sequenced in a study of blood T cell repertoires in COVID-19 (TCRdb year 2020). The library relied on the immunoSEQ multiplex PCR assay. This immuneACCESS table, as held by TCRdb, lists in-frame sequences with V and J called but not all clones. Of the missing ones, under half trace to an unresolved V gene in checked studies; the others have no known cause. The sample table lists about 210,000 clones, approximately 90% of them with a count of one. 10% of the sample belongs to the ten largest clones. Sequences were obtained from PBMCs or T cells enriched from blood (not recorded which). Every receptor here comes from a man aged 18 to 30 with acute COVID-19.

The V and J genes are TRBV7-9 and TRBJ1-5; possible D gene TRBD1, 6 bases. Germline CDR1 reads SEHNR; CDR2 reads FQNEAQ (reference sequence). The CDR3 totals 15 residues. Trimming removed 3 bases from V and 4 bases from J, with 13 bases in between. The CDR3 here is CASSFADSLNQPQHF. The CDR3, as DNA: TGTGCCAGCAGCTTTGCGGACAGTTTAAATCAGCCCCAGCATTTT. The full variable domain, completed using reference TRBV7-9 and TRBJ1-5, is DTGVSQNPRHKITKRGQNVTFRCDPISEHNRLYWYRQTLGQGPEFLTYFQNEAQLEKSRLLSDRFSAERPKGSFSTLEIQRTEQGDSAMYLCASSFADSLNQPQHFGDGTRLSIL.

V is TRBV3-1 (or the pseudogene TRBV3-2) and J is TRBJ1-1, with a possible D match to TRBD1 (5 bases). V dropped 1 base and J dropped 10 bases, with 10 bases sitting between them. Germline CDR1 and CDR2: LGHDT and YNNKEL (reference sequence). This CDR3 region has 12 residues. CDR3 coding DNA: TGTGCCAGCAGCCAAGGGATCGGGGGAGCTTTCTTT. Encoded protein: CASSQGIGGAFF.

The rearrangement joins TRBV6-2 or TRBV6-3 to TRBJ1-1; no definite D call. Deletions cut 2 bases from V and 0 bases from J, with 7 bases between. From germline, CDR1 is MNHEY and CDR2 SVGEGT. The CDR3 contains 14 residues. In DNA, the CDR3 is TGTGCCAGCAGTTACATAGACATGAACACTGAAGCTTTCTTT. Amino acids: CASSYIDMNTEAFF.

This sequence joins TRBV11-2 and TRBJ1-1, with D perhaps TRBD1 (6 bases). Germline V CDR1 and CDR2: SGHAT, FQNNGV. V was pared by 5 bases and J by 1 base, with 11 bases between. The CDR3 totals 14 residues. CDR3 nucleotide sequence: TGTGCCAGCAGCCTAAGGGGGGGGAACACTGAAGCTTTCTTT. The encoded protein is CASSLRGGNTEAFF.

The rearrangement uses TRBV27 and TRBJ2-3; 16 bases agree with TRBD2. Per the germline V gene, CDR1 is MNHEY and CDR2 is SMNVEV (reference sequence). There are 21 residues in the CDR3. V dropped 5 bases and J dropped 1; count of bases not matched to a gene: 15. In DNA form, the CDR3 reads TGTGCCAGCAGTATGACCCCGGGACTAGCGGGAGGGCGTTTGGGCACAGATACGCAGTATTTT. Amino acid sequence: CASSMTPGLAGGRLGTDTQYF.

J is TRBJ1-5 and V is TRBV28; D call uncertain. Germline V gene data show CDR1 as MDHEN and CDR2 as SYDVKM. The CDR3 has 12 residues. V was pared by 3 bases and J by 4 bases, with 4 bases between. The DNA of the CDR3 is TGTGCCAGCAGTTTTCCGAATCAGCCCCAGCATTTT. It yields the protein CASSFPNQPQHF.

This clone was counted a single time. The rearrangement joins TRBV9 to TRBJ2-1, with 10 bases identical to TRBD2. This CDR3 region has 15 residues. CDR1 SGDLS and CDR2 YYNGEE come from the germline V gene. The trim removed 3 bases at V and 4 bases at J, leaving 4 bases unmatched. CDR3 nucleotides: TGTGCCAGCAGCGAACTAGCGGGGACTTACAATGAGCAGTTCTTC. Its protein is CASSELAGTYNEQFF.

This chain links TRBV6-5 with TRBJ1-2; 8 nucleotides line up with TRBD1. V lost 4 bases, J lost 4 bases, and 2 bases stayed unmatched. The CDR3 is 13 amino acids. Germline V gene sequence: CDR1 MNHEY, CDR2 SVGAGI. DNA of the CDR3: TGTGCCAGCAGTTTCGACAGGGGCTATGGCTACACCTTC. This translates into CASSFDRGYGYTF.

In DNA form, the CDR3 reads TGTGCCAGCAGCTCGGGACAGGGAAACTATGGCTACACCTTC. Protein product: CASSSGQGNYGYTF. The chain links TRBV28 to TRBJ1-2, with 9 bases that match TRBD1. Germline assignment: CDR1 MDHEN and CDR2 SYDVKM. The CDR3 is 14 amino acids. V lost 6 bases, J lost 2 bases, and 4 bases stayed unmatched.